The clone carrying this TCR beta chain was seen a single time. The sample comes from a study of CD8+ T cells in alopecia areata. Reverse transcription of extracted RNA yielded cDNA, which provided the sequencing template. The repertoire was sequenced with immunoSEQ multiplex PCR; TCRdb's copy has only in-frame clones and lacks some. The data contain over 95,000 clones, roughly two fifths of them seen just once; the ten biggest clones take up about 1.4%. Germline values: CDR1 MNHNY, CDR2 SVGAGI (reference sequence). This CDR3 is built from 12 residues. Sequenced: CD4+ T cells sorted from blood. J is TRBJ2-5 and V is TRBV6-6; 7 bases fit TRBD1. TRBJ2-7 matches the DNA end more closely, so the J call is doubtful. The sequence derives from a human donor with alopecia areata. The CDR3 coding sequence is TGTGCCAGCAGTCGGACAGGATACGAGCAGTACTTC. This encodes CASSRTGYEQYF.